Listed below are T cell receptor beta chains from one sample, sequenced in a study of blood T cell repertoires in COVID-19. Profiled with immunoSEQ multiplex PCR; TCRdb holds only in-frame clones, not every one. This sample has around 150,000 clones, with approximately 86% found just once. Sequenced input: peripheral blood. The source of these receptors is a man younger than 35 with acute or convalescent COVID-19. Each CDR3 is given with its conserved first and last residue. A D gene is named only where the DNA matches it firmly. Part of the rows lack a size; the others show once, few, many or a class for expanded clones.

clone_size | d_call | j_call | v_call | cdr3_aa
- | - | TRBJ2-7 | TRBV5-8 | CASSPLYEQYF
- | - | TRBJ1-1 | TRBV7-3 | CASSLSGQLNTEAFF
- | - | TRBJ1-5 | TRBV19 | CASSMGSHQPQHF
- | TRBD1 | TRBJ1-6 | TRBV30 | CAWTGQEHSPLHF
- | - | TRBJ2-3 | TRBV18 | CASSEKGGVSFTDTQYF
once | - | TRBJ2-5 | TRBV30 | CAWKDRKETQYF
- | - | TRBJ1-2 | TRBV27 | CASSSGQGVSYGYTF
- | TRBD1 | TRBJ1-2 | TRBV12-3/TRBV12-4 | CASSLAGGNGYTF
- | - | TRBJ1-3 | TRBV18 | CASSLMDSVGNTIYF
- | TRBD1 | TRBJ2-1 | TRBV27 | CASYGGQEGIYNEQFF
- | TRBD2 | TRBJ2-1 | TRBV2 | CASSEALGAGVYNEQFF
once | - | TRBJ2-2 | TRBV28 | CASSLSPVDTGELFF
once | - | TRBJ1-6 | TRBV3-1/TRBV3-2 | CASRHRTVINSPLHF
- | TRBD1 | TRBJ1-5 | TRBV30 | CAWSVTGGYLWGQPQHF
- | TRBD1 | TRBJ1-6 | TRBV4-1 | CASATRDRSSYNSPLHF
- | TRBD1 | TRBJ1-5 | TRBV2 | CASSWDRVQPQHF
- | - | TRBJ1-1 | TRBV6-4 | CASSDSRGTEAFF
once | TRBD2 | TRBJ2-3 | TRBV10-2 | CASSDRGGPPSFTDTQYF
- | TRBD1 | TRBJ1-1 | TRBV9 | CASSSGGYEGTEAFF
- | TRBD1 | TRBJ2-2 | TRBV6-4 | CASRATGAGELFF
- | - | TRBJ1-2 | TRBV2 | CASPLGLGYGYTF
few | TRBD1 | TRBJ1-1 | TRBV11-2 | CASSSRQGRSPEAFF
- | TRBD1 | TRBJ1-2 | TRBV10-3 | CAISTDRGYGYTF
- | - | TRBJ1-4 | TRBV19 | CASSIGGAYEKLFF
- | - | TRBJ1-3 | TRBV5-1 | CASSSDGAGNTIYF
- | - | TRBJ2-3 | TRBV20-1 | CSARVIDTQYF
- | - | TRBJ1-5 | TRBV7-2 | CASRPSGVSNQPQHF
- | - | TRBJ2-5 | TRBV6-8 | CASKGNLGGTNQETQYF
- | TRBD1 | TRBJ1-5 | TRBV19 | CASSITGGVSQPQHF
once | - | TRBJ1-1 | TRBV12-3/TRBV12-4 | CASSLRGSEAFF
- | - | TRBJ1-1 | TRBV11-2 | CASSFQDNTEAFF
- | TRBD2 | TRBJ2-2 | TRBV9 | CASSVELAGTGELFF
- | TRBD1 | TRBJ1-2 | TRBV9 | CASSGSQGAGGYTF
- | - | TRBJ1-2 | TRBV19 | CASTPRRNYGYTF
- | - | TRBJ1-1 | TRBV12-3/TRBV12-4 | CASRAPGRDVGF
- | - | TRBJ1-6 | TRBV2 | CASSEIQANSPLHF
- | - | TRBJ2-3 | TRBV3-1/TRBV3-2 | CASSQDFPSTDTQYF
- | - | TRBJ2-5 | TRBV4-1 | CASSRDPGTGFYQETQYF
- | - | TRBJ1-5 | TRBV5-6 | CASSPSGLSSNQPQHF
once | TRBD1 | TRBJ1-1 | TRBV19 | CASSIQGGSGVTEAFF
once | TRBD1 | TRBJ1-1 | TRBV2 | CASSGAPTGDNTEAFF
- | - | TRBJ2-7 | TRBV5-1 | CASSLVSYEQYF
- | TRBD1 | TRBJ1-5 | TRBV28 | CASSPIRTGFNQPQHF
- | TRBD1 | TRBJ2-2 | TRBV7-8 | CASSPGQGGTGELFF
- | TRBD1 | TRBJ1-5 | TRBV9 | CASSVGADRSNQPQHF
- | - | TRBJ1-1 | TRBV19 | CASTEGRGLPFEAFF
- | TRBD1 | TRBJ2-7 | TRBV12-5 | CASGPRTGVYEQYF
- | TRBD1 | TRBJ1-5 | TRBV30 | CAWSPQDRGGNQPQHF